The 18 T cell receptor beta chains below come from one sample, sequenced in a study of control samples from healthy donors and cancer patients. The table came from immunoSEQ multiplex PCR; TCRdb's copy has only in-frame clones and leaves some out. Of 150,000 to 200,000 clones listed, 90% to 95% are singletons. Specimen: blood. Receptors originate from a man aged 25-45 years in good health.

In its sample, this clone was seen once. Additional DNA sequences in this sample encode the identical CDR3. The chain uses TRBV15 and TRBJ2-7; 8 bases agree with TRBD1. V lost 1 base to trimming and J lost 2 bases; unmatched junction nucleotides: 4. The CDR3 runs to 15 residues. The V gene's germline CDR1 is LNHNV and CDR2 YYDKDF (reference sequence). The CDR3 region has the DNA TGTGCCACCAGCAGAGGGGGGACAGGCGCCTACGAGCAGTACTTC. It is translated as CATSRGGTGAYEQYF. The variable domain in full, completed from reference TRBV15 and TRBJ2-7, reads DAMVIQNPRYQVTQFGKPVTLSCSQTLNHNVMYWYQQKSSQAPKLLFHYYDKDFNNEADTPDNFQSRRPNTSFCFLDIRSPGLGDTAMYLCATSRGGTGAYEQYFGPGTRLTVT.

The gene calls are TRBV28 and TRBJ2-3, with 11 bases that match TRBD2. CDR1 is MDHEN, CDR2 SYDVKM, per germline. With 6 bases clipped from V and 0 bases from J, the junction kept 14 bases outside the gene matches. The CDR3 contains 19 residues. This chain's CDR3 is CASSYGYYGTSGSTDTQYF. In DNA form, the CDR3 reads TGTGCCAGCAGCTATGGCTACTACGGGACTAGCGGTAGCACAGATACGCAGTATTTT. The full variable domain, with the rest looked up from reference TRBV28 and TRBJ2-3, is DVKVTQSSRYLVKRTGEKVFLECVQDMDHENMFWYRQDPGLGLRLIYFSYDVKMKEKGDIPEGYSVSREKKERFSLILESASTNQTSMYLCASSYGYYGTSGSTDTQYFGPGTRLTVL.

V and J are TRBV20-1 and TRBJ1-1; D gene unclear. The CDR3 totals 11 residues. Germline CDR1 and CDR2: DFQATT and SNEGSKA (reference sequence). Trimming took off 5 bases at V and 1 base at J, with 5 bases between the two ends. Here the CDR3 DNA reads TGCAGTGCTTGGGGGAACACTGAAGCTTTCTTT. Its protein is CSAWGNTEAFF.

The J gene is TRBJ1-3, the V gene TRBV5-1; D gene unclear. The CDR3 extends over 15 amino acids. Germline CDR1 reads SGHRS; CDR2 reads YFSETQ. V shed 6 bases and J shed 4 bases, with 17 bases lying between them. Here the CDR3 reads CASTKDPGSGNTIYF. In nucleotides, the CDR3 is TGCGCCAGCACCAAGGATCCGGGGTCAGGAAACACCATATATTTT.

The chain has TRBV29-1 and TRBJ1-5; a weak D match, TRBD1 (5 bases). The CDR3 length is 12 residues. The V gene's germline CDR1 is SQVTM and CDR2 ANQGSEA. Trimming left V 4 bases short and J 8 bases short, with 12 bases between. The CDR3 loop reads CSVVVGGEPQHF. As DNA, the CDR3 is TGCAGCGTTGTTGTCGGGGGGGAGCCCCAGCATTTT.

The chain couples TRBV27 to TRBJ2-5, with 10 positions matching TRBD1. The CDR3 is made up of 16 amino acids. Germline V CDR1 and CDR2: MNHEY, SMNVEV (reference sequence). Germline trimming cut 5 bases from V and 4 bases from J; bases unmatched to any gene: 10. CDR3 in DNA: TGTGCCAGCAGTGGATATGGACAGGGGGTCGCAGAGACCCAGTACTTC. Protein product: CASSGYGQGVAETQYF.

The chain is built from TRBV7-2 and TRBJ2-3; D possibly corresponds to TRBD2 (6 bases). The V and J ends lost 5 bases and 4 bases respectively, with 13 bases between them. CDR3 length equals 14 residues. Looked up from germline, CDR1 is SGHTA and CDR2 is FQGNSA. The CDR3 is CASSAGLASDTQYF. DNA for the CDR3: TGTGCCAGCAGCGCCGGTCTAGCGTCAGATACGCAGTATTTT.

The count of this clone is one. CDR3 amino acids: CASSEARPNEKLFF. The CDR3 bases are TGTGCCAGCAGTGAAGCGCGGCCGAATGAAAAACTGTTTTTT. The chain links TRBV2 to TRBJ1-4, with D uncertain. The germline CDR1 and CDR2 sequences are SNHLY and FYNNEI. This CDR3 contains 14 residues. The V and J ends lost 0 bases and 5 bases respectively, with 7 bases between them.

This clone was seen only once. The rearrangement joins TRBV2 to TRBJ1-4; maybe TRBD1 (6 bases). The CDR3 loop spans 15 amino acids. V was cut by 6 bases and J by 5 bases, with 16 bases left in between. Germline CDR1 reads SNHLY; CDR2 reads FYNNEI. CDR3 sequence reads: CASRTRDRSNEKLFF. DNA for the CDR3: TGTGCCAGCAGGACTCGAGACAGGTCCAATGAAAAACTGTTTTTT.

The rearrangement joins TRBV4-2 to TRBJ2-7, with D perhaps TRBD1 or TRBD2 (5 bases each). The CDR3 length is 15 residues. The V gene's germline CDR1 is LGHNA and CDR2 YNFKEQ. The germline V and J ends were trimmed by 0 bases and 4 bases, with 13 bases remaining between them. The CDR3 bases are TGTGCCAGCAGCCAAGACCGGGACGGTTTTTACGAGCAGTACTTC. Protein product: CASSQDRDGFYEQYF.

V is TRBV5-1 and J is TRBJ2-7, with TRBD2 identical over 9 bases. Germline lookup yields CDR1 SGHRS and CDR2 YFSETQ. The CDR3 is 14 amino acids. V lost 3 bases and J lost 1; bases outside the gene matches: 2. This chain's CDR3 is CASSWTSASYEQYF. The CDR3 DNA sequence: TGCGCCAGCAGCTGGACTAGCGCTTCCTACGAGCAGTACTTC.

CDR3 residues: CASSPRTSSTTGELFF. For the CDR3, the DNA is TGTGCCAGCAGCCCGCGGACTTCCTCTACCACCGGGGAGCTGTTTTTT. This sequence joins TRBV11-2 and TRBJ2-2; perhaps TRBD2 as D (5 bases). V dropped 5 bases and J dropped 4 bases, with 17 bases sitting between them. Germline CDR1 SGHAT, CDR2 FQNNGV. This CDR3 is 16 amino acids long.

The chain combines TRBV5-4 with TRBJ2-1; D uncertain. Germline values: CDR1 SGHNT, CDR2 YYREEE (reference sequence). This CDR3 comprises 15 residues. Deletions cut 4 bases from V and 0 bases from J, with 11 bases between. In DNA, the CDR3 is TGTGCCAGCAGCCCCCCCTCCAGCTCCTACAATGAGCAGTTCTTC. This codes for CASSPPSSSYNEQFF.

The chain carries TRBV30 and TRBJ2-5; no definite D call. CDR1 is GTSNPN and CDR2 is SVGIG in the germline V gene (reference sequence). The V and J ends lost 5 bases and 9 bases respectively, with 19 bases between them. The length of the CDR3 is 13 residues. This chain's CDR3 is CAWGRKRSDAQYF. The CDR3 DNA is TGTGCCTGGGGACGAAAACGGTCAGATGCCCAGTACTTC.

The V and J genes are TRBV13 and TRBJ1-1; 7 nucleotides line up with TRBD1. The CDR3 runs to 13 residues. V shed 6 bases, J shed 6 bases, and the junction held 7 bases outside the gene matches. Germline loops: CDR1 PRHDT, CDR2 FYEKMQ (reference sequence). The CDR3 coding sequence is TGTGCCAGCAGTTCTCCCGGGACAGCTGAAGCTTTCTTT. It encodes CASSSPGTAEAFF.

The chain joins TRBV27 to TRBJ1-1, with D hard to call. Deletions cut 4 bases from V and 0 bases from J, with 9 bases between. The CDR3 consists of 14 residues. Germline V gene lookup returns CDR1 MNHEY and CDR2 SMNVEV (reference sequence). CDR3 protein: CASSWRPMNTEAFF. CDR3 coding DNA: TGTGCCAGCAGTTGGAGGCCTATGAACACTGAAGCTTTCTTT.

CDR3: CASSLVWPGELFF. The CDR3 coding sequence is TGTGCCAGCAGCTTAGTGTGGCCCGGGGAGCTGTTTTTT. This rearrangement joins TRBV7-8 to TRBJ2-2; D unresolved. Germline V CDR1 and CDR2: SGHVS, FQNEAQ. The CDR3 is 13 amino acids. V was shortened by 1 base and J by 6 bases, with 6 bases between the two germline ends.

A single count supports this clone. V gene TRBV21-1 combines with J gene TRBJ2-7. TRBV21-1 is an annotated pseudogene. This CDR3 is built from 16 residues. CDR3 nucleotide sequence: TGTGCCAGCAGCAAAGTGGAATCCGGGACCCGGGGCGAGCAGTACTTC. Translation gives CASSKVESGTRGEQYF.